This T cell receptor beta chain was captured in a study of T cell responses to AZD1222 COVID-19 vaccine. Whole-study results and caveats: Reportedly, close to half of spike-specific TCRs are directed against unmutated variant regions. Only 5 or 6 AZD1222 recipients were seropositive at baseline. Researchers took repertoire samples only after the peak T cell response had come.

CDR1 is MNHEY, CDR2 SMNVEV, per germline (reference sequence). With 6 bases removed from V and 0 bases from J, the gap between germline ends came to 9 bases. This CDR3 is built from 15 residues. Data came from immunoSEQ multiplex PCR; TCRdb stores just in-frame clones and leaves some out. The table records 130,000 to 150,000 clones, approximately 91% of them present only once. This clone was counted between two and nine times. Its matching antigen is unknown. The chain has TRBV27 and TRBJ2-6, with D hard to call. The specimen comprised peripheral blood, sampled 28 days after the second dose of the MenACWY control vaccine. The sequence was obtained from an adult who received the MenACWY meningococcal vaccine as a control. The CDR3 coding sequence is TGTGCCAGCAGCGGGCTCTACTCTGGGGCCAACGTCCTGACTTTC. Its protein is CASSGLYSGANVLTF.